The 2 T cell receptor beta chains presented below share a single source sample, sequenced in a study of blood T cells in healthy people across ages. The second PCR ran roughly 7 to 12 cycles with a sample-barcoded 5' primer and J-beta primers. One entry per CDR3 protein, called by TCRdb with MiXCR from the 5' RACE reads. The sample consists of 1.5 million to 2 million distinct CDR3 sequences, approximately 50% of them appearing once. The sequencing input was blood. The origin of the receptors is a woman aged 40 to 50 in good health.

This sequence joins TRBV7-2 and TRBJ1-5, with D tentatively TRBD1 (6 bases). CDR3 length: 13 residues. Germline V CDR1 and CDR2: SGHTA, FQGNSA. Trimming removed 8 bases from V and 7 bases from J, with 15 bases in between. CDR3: CASGVIGGQPQHF. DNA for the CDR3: TGTGCCAGCGGCGTTATAGGGGGGCAGCCCCAGCATTTT.

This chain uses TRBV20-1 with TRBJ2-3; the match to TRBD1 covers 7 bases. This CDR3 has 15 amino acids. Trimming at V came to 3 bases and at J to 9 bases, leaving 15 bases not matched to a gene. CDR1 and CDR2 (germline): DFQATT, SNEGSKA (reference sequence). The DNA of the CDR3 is TGCAGTGCTAGTGTCCCCGGGACAGAACTTGGCACGCAGTATTTT. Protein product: CSASVPGTELGTQYF.